This entry lists 19 T cell receptor beta chains sequenced from one sample in a study of Graves' ophthalmopathy and Graves' hyperthyroidism. Amplification targeted the TCR beta CDR3 regions, with RNA transcripts as the source material. HTBI-primed first-round RT-PCR preceded second-round multiplex PCR. TCRdb itself ran the multiplex PCR reads through MiXCR, one entry per CDR3 protein. Of 580,000 or so distinct CDR3 sequences listed, 35% to 45% are singletons. Sample: peripheral blood or thyroid tissue (not recorded which). All receptors come from an adult man with Graves' hyperthyroidism.

About this clonotype: It may be a read error: a sequence one base away is much more abundant. CDR3 sequence (DNA): TGTGCCAGCAATAGAGGCGGCGCCTACGGGCAGTACTTC. Protein: CASNRGGAYGQYF. J is TRBJ2-7 and V is TRBV7-9; D remains unclear. This CDR3 contains 13 residues. Germline V gene lookup returns CDR1 SEHNR and CDR2 FQNEAQ (reference sequence).

For this clonotype: This could be a read error, since a much larger clone is one nucleotide away. Written as DNA, the CDR3 is TGTGCCAGCAGTCGGACAGGGGGCGCCGACACTGAAGCTTTCTTT. Translating it yields CASSRTGGADTEAFF. The rearrangement links TRBV6-5 to TRBJ1-1, with TRBD1 matching over 11 bases. CDR3 size: 15 residues. With 5 bases clipped from V and 3 bases from J, the junction kept 5 bases outside the gene matches. Germline V gene lookup returns CDR1 MNHEY and CDR2 SVGAGI.

In its sample, this clonotype was seen many times. This chain links TRBV5-4 with TRBJ2-7; 9 nucleotides line up with TRBD1. J lost 4 bases, V lost 4 bases, and 6 bases had no gene match. The CDR3 runs 14 residues. CDR1 and CDR2 (germline): SGHNT, YYREEE (reference sequence). The CDR3 sequence: CASSARDRVYEQYF. The CDR3 DNA reads TGTGCCAGCAGCGCCCGGGACAGGGTTTACGAGCAGTACTTC.

In this sample, this clonotype turned up many times. The rearrangement uses TRBV25-1 and TRBJ1-4; D is unclear. CDR3 size: 14 residues. Germline CDR1 and CDR2: MGHDK and SYGVNS. V was cut by 8 bases and J by 5 bases, with 15 bases left in between. The DNA for the CDR3 is TGTGCCAGCGCCGACCCGCGACACAATGAAAAACTGTTTTTT. This codes for CASADPRHNEKLFF.

The chain carries TRBV6-4 and TRBJ2-7, with TRBD1 as a possible D gene (5 bases). The ends were cut back, 2 bases at V and 7 bases at J, with 21 bases in the middle. There are 16 residues in the CDR3. From germline, CDR1 is MRHNA and CDR2 SNTAGT. The CDR3 loop reads CASSDTTVFQFREQYF. The CDR3 bases are TGTGCCAGCAGTGACACGACAGTCTTCCAGTTTAGGGAGCAGTACTTC.

This clonotype was picked up a small number of times. The chain couples TRBV7-9 to TRBJ2-5, with TRBD2 identical over 12 bases. The DNA end is a closer match to TRBJ2-1, so the J assignment may be wrong. CDR3 size: 15 residues. The V gene's germline CDR1 is SEHNR and CDR2 FQNEAQ (reference sequence). The DNA for the CDR3 is TGTGCCAGCAGCTCCAACCGACTAGCGGGAGATGAGCAGTTCTTC. It translates to CASSSNRLAGDEQFF.

This clonotype was picked up many times. This chain connects TRBV29-1 to TRBJ1-3, with D uncertain. V dropped 0 bases and J dropped 0 bases, with 12 bases sitting between them. Germline CDR1 and CDR2: SQVTM and ANQGSEA. This CDR3 comprises 16 residues. CDR3 nucleotides: TGCAGCGTTGAAGACCCTTCCCGGTTCTCTGGAAACACCATATATTTT. This gives the protein CSVEDPSRFSGNTIYF.

This clonotype was counted once. The genes are TRBV2 and TRBJ2-7; 12 bases agree with TRBD1. The V segment lost 5 bases and the J segment 5 bases; nucleotides outside the gene matches: 13. The CDR3 is made up of 17 amino acids. Germline assignment: CDR1 SNHLY and CDR2 FYNNEI. The CDR3 spells CASSLEPPGQGAHEQYF. As DNA, the CDR3 is TGTGCCAGCAGTTTAGAGCCCCCGGGACAGGGGGCCCACGAGCAGTACTTC.

In this sample, this clonotype turned up a few times. This chain links TRBV10-3 with TRBJ2-1; no firm D call. The ends were cut back, 0 bases at V and 4 bases at J, with 7 bases in the middle. CDR1 ENHRY and CDR2 SYGVKD come from the germline V gene. This CDR3 comprises 14 residues. The DNA for the CDR3 is TGTGCCATCAGTGAGTCTGCTTATTACAATGAGCAGTTCTTC. Protein product: CAISESAYYNEQFF.

As for this clonotype: At one end the junction does not follow the germline gene, possibly because of a read error. The chain recombines TRBV19 with TRBJ1-1, with a weak D call TRBD1 (5 bases). CDR3 length: 13 residues. CDR1 and CDR2 from the germline V gene are LNHDA and SQIVND (reference sequence). CDR3 protein: CASSKGVGTEASF. The CDR3 nucleotides are TGTGCCAGTAGTAAAGGGGTGGGAACTGAAGCTTCCTTT. The variable domain in full, completed from reference TRBV19 and TRBJ1-1, reads DGGITQSPKYLFRKEGQNVTLSCEQNLNHDAMYWYRQDPGQGLRLIYYSQIVNDFQKGDIAEGYSVSREKKESFPLTVTSAQKNPTAFYLCASSKGVGTEASFGQGTRLTVV.

This clonotype was found many times. This rearrangement joins TRBV29-1 to TRBJ1-2; 9 nucleotides agree with TRBD1. This CDR3 has 14 residues. V shed 3 bases and J 6 bases; nucleotides not matched to a gene: 8. Germline V gene lookup returns CDR1 SQVTM and CDR2 ANQGSEA. Here the CDR3 DNA reads TGCAGCGTTGATCCCCGGACAGGGGTTAATGGCTACACCTTC. Protein product: CSVDPRTGVNGYTF.

This clonotype was picked up many times. The chain uses TRBV12-3 or TRBV12-4 and TRBJ1-5; D uncertain. CDR3 length: 15 residues. Trimming cost V 4 bases and J 3 bases, with 13 bases left between them. The CDR3 DNA reads TGTGCCAGCAGTTCGAGCCGGACCCTCAATCAGCCCCAGCATTTT. Protein: CASSSSRTLNQPQHF.

Worth noting for this clonotype: One end of the junction varies from germline; a read error may be responsible. The gene calls are TRBV12-3 or TRBV12-4 and TRBJ2-2; perhaps TRBD2 as D (6 bases). The CDR3 has 12 residues. CDR3 amino acids: CASSIAAGELFF. The DNA of the CDR3 is TGTGCCAGCAGTATAGCGGCCGGGGAGCTGTTTTTT.

The chain carries TRBV10-3 and TRBJ2-6, with a weak D call TRBD2 (7 bases). Per the germline V gene, CDR1 is ENHRY and CDR2 is SYGVKD. Trimming took 3 bases from V and 4 from J, leaving 19 bases between them. The CDR3 loop spans 18 amino acids. CDR3 residues: CAISDWMQGRAGANVLTF. CDR3 nucleotides: TGTGCCATCAGTGACTGGATGCAGGGGAGGGCCGGGGCCAACGTCCTGACTTTC.

The chain is built from TRBV28 and TRBJ1-4; a possible D gene is TRBD1 (6 bases). Germline V CDR1 and CDR2: MDHEN, SYDVKM. The V gene lost 6 bases and the J gene lost 4 bases, with 15 bases spanning the gap. The CDR3 extends over 15 amino acids. CDR3 sequence: CASSLRTANNEKLFF. The CDR3 region has the DNA TGTGCCAGCAGCCTACGGACAGCAAATAATGAAAAACTGTTTTTT.

Comments on this clonotype: The junction differs from germline at one of its ends, possibly a read error. This chain uses TRBV7-9 with TRBJ2-2; D is ambiguous. Germline V lookup: CDR1 SEHNR, CDR2 FQNEAQ (reference sequence). This CDR3 spans 15 amino acids. As DNA, the CDR3 is TGCGCCAGCAGCTTGTCAGCAGAACTCGCCGGGGAGCTGTTTTTT. Residues: CASSLSAELAGELFF.

A remark on this clonotype: One base away lies a much larger clone, so this may be a sequencing read error. The chain has TRBV2 and TRBJ1-1; D gene unclear. Germline CDR1 is SNHLY and CDR2 is FYNNEI. The CDR3 totals 14 residues. CDR3 DNA sequence: TGTGCCAGCAGTGGTGCCAGTATGAACGCTGAAGCTTTCTTT. Its translation is CASSGASMNAEAFF. Variable domain in full (rest from reference TRBV2 and TRBJ1-1): EPEVTQTPSHQVTQMGQEVILRCVPISNHLYFYWYRQILGQKVEFLVSFYNNEISEKSEIFDDQFSVERPDGSNFTLKIRSTKLEDSAMYFCASSGASMNAEAFFGQGTRLTVV.

This clonotype was counted many times. This chain connects TRBV7-9 to TRBJ2-6; D not certain. From germline, CDR1 is SEHNR and CDR2 FQNEAQ (reference sequence). V was pared by 1 base and J by 4 bases, with 2 bases between. This CDR3 spans 13 amino acids. CDR3 amino acids: CASSLVGANVLTF. The CDR3 nucleotides are TGTGCCAGCAGCTTAGTCGGGGCCAACGTCCTGACTTTC.

This clonotype was counted many times. The chain links TRBV29-1 to TRBJ1-4, with a possible D match to TRBD1 (5 bases). Trimming removed 3 bases from V and 3 bases from J, with 8 bases in between. Germline assignment: CDR1 SQVTM and CDR2 ANQGSEA. CDR3 size: 13 residues. The CDR3 sequence: CSVEWGANEKLFF. The CDR3 region has the DNA TGCAGCGTTGAGTGGGGGGCTAATGAAAAACTGTTTTTT.